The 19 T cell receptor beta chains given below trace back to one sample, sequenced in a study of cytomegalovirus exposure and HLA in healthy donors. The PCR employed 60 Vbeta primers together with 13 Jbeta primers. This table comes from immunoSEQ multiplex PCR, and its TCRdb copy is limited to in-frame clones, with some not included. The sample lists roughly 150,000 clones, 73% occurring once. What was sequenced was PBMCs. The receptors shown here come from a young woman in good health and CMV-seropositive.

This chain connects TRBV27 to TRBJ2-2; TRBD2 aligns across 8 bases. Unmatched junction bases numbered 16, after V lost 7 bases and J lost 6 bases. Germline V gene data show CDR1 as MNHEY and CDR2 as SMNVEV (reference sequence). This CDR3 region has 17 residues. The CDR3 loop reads CASTFISGGGRPGELFF. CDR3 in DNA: TGTGCCAGCACCTTTATTTCCGGCGGGGGGCGTCCCGGGGAGCTGTTTTTT.

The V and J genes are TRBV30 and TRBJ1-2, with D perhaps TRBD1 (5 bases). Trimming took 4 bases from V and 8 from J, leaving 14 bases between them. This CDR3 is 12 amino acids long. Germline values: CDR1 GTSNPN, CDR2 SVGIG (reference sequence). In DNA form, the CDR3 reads TGTGCCTGGACCAGAGGCCCAGGGGGCTACACCTTC. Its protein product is CAWTRGPGGYTF.

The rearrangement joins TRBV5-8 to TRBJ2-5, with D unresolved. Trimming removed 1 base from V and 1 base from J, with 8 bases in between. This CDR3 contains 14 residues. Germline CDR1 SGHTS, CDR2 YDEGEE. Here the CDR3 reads CASSLYDTQETQYF. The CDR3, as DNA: TGTGCCAGCAGCTTGTATGACACCCAAGAGACCCAGTACTTC.

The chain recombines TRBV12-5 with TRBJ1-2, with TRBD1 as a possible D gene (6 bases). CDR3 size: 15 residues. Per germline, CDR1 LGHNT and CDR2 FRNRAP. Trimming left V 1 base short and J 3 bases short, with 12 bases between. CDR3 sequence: CASGLGGGADYGYTF. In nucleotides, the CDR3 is TGTGCTAGTGGTTTGGGCGGGGGCGCGGACTATGGCTACACCTTC.

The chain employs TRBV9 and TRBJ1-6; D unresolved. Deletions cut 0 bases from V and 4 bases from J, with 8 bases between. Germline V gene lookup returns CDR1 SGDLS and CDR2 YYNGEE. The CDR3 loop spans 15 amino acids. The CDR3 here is CASSVADSYNSPLHF. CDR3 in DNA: TGTGCCAGCAGCGTAGCAGATTCGTATAATTCACCCCTCCACTTT.

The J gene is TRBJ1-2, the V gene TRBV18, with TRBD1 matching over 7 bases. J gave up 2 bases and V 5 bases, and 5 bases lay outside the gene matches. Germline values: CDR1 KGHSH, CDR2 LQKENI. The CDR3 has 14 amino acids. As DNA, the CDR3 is TGTGCCAGCTCAGTAGACAGGGCCAACTATGGCTACACCTTC. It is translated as CASSVDRANYGYTF.

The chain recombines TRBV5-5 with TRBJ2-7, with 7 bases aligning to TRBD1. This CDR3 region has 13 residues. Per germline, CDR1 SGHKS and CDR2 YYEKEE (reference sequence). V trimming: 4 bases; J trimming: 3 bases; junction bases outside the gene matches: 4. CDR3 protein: CASSRPGGYEQYF. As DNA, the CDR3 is TGTGCCAGCAGCCGACCAGGGGGCTACGAGCAGTACTTC.

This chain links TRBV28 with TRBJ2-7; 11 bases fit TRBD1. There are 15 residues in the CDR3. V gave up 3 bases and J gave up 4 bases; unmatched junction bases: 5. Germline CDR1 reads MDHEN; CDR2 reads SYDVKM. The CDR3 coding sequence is TGTGCCAGCAGTTTTGCAGGGACAGGGGGGTACGAGCAGTACTTC. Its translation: CASSFAGTGGYEQYF.

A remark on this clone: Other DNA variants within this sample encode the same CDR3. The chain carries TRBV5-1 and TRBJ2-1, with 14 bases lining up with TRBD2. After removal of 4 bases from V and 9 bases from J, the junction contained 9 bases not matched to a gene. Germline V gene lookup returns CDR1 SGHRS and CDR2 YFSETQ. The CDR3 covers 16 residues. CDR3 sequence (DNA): TGCGCCAGCAGCGGAGAGGGACTAGCGGGGGTAGTTGAGCAGTTCTTC. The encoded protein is CASSGEGLAGVVEQFF.

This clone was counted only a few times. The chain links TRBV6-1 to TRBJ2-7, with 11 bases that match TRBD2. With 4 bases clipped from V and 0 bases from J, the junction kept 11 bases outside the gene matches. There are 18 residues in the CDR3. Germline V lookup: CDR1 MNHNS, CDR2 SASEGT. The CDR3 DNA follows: TGTGCCAGCAGTGTCGGGACTAGCGGAGGATCAAGCTCCTACGAGCAGTACTTC. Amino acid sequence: CASSVGTSGGSSSYEQYF.

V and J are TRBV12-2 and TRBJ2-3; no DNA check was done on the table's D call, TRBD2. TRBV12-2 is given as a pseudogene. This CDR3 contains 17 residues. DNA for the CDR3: TGTGCAAGTCGCTTGCCCTTGGGACTAGCGGGGGCAAATACGCAGTATTTT. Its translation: CASRLPLGLAGANTQYF.

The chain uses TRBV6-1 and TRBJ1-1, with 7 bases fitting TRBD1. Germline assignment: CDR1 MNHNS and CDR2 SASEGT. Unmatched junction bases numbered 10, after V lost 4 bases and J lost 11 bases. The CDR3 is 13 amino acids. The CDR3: CASSGQGLVGAFF. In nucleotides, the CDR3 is TGTGCCAGCAGTGGACAGGGTTTGGTAGGGGCTTTCTTT.

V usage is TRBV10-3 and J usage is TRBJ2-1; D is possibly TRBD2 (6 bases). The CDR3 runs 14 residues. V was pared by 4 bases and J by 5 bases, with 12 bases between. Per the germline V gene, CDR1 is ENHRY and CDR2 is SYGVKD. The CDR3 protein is CAISGGAGHNEQFF. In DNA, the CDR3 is TGTGCCATCAGTGGCGGGGCGGGACACAATGAGCAGTTCTTC.

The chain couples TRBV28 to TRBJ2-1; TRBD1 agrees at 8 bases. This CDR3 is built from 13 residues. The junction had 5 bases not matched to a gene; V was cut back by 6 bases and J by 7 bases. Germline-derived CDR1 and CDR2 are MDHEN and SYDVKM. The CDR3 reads CASRGTGQNEQFF. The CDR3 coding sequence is TGTGCCAGCAGAGGGACAGGCCAAAATGAGCAGTTCTTC.

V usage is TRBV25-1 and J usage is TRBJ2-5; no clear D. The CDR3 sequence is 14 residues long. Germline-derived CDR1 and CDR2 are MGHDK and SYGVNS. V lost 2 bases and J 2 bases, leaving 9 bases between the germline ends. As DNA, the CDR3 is TGTGCCAGCAGTGAACGAGTGAGTCAAGAGACCCAGTACTTC. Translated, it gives CASSERVSQETQYF.

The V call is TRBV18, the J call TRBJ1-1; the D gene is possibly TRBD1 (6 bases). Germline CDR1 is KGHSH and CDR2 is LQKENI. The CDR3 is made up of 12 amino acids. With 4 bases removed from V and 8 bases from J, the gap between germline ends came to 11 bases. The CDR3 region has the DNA TGTGCCAGCTCACGTTCCGGGACAGAAGCTTTCTTT. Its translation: CASSRSGTEAFF.

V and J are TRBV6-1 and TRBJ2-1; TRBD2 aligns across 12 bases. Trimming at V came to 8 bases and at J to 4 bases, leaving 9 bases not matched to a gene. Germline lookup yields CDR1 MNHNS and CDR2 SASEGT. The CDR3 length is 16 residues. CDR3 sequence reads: CASGGLAGLGYNEQFF. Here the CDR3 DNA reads TGTGCCAGCGGTGGACTAGCGGGGCTCGGGTACAATGAGCAGTTCTTC.

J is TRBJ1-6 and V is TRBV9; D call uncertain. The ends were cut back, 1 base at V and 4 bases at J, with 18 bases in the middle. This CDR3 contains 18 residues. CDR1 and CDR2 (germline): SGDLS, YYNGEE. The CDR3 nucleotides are TGTGCCAGCAGCGTAATCCCCCTTCTAGACGTTTATAATTCACCCCTCCACTTT. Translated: CASSVIPLLDVYNSPLHF.

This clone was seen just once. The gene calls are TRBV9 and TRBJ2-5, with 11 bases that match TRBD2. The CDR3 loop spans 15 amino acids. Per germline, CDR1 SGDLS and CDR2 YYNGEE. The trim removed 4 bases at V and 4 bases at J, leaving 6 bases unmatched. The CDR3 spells CASSPGTSGGETQYF. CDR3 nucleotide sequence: TGTGCCAGCAGCCCAGGGACTAGCGGAGGAGAGACCCAGTACTTC.